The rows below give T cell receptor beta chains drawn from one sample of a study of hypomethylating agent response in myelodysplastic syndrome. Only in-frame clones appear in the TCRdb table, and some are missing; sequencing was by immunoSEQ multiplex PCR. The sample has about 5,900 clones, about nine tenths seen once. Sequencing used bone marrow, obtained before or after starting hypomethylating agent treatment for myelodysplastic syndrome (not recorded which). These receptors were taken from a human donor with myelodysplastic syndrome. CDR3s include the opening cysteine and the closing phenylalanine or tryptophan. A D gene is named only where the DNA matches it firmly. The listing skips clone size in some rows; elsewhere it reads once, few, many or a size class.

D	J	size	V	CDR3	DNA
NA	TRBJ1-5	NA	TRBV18	CASSLSNQPQHF	TGTGCCAGCTCACTAAGCAATCAGCCCCAGCATTTT
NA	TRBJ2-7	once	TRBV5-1	CASSLDLSVGKYF	TGCGCCAGCAGCTTAGACCTTTCGGTCGGCAAGTACTTC
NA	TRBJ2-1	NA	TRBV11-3	CASSLGNGFYNEQFF	TGTGCCAGCAGCTTAGGGAACGGATTTTACAATGAGCAGTTCTTC
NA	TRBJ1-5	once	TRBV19	CASGINQPQHF	TGTGCCAGCGGGATCAATCAGCCCCAGCATTTT
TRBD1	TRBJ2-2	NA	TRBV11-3	CASSPGQGNTGELFF	TGTGCCAGCAGCCCCGGACAGGGCAACACCGGGGAGCTGTTTTTT
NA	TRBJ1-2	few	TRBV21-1	CASSKDRSLRGYTF	TGTGCCAGCAGCAAAGACAGGTCCCTCCGTGGCTACACCTTC
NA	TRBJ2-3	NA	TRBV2	CASSEGRNTDTQYF	TGTGCCAGCAGTGAAGGGAGGAACACAGATACGCAGTATTTT
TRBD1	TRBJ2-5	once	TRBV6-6	CASRRQGQQETQYF	TGTGCCAGCAGGAGGCAGGGACAGCAAGAGACCCAGTACTTC
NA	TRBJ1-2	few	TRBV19	CASSPVGTELGNGYTF	TGTGCCAGTAGTCCGGTGGGGACGGAGTTGGGAAATGGCTACACCTTC
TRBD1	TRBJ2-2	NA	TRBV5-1	CASSLDTGVRGTGELFF	TGCGCCAGCAGCTTGGATACAGGGGTACGTGGCACCGGGGAGCTGTTTTTT
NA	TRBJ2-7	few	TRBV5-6	CASSLGFPYEQYF	TGTGCCAGCAGCTTGGGGTTCCCCTACGAGCAGTACTTC
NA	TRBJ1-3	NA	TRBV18	CASSPSGPGNTIYF	TGTGCCAGCTCACCCAGTGGACCGGGAAACACCATATATTTT
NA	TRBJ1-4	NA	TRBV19	CASTPGGAGEKLFF	TGTGCCAGTACCCCCGGTGGGGCTGGCGAAAAACTGTTTTTT
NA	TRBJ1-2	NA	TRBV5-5	CASSLGGGSYGYTF	TGTGCCAGCAGCTTGGGGGGGGGTAGCTATGGCTACACCTTC
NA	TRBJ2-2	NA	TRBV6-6	CASSYRGMRELFF	TGTGCCAGCAGTTACAGGGGAATGAGGGAGCTGTTTTTT
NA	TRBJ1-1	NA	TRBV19	CASSLWGGNTEAFF	TGTGCCAGTAGTCTTTGGGGTGGGAACACTGAAGCTTTCTTT
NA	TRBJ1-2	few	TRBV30	CAWSRIYGYTF	TGTGCCTGGAGCCGGATCTATGGCTACACCTTC
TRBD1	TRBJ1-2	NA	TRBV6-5	CASRPDRGWGDTF	TGTGCCAGCAGGCCGGACAGGGGATGGGGGGACACCTTC
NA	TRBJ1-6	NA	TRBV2	CASRPQSPYNSPLHF	TGTGCCAGCAGACCCCAAAGTCCTTATAATTCACCCCTCCACTTT
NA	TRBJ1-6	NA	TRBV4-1	CASSQGVASSYNSPLHF	TGCGCCAGCAGCCAAGGGGTAGCGAGCTCCTATAATTCACCCCTCCACTTT
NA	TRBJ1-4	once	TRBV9	CASSVGGSGGEKLFF	TGTGCCAGCAGCGTGGGGGGGAGCGGCGGTGAAAAACTGTTTTTT
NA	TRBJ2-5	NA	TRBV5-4	CASSWGLQGGQETQYF	TGTGCCAGCAGCTGGGGCCTACAGGGGGGGCAAGAGACCCAGTACTTC
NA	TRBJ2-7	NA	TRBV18	CASSPGVGGEQYF	TGTGCCAGCTCACCAGGGGTTGGTGGCGAGCAGTACTTC
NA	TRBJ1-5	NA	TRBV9	CASSPRDVSDSNQPQHF	TGTGCCAGCAGCCCTCGGGACGTTTCTGATAGCAATCAGCCCCAGCATTTT
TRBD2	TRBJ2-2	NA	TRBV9	CASSPGTSRAGELFF	TGTGCCAGCAGCCCCGGGACTAGTAGGGCCGGGGAGCTGTTTTTT
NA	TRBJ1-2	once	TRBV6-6	CASSSSDSLRGYTF	TGTGCCAGCAGTTCCAGCGACAGCTTACGTGGCTACACCTTC
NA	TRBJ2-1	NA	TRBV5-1	CASSWGGGPYNEQFF	TGCGCCAGCAGCTGGGGCGGCGGACCCTACAATGAGCAGTTCTTC